The clone carrying this T cell receptor beta chain turned up a few times. Its cognate antigen is unknown. The CDR3 has 12 amino acids. From germline, CDR1 is SQVTM and CDR2 ANQGSEA. V lost 5 bases, J lost 1 base, and 2 bases stayed unmatched. The sample originates from a study of T-cell reconstitution after alpha-beta-depleted transplantation in children. Findings of the study overall: Newly produced T cells mostly provided counts and TCRbeta diversity after one year, as hyperexpanded clones declined. Some patients' high day-60 TCRbeta diversity was attributed to recipient cells surviving conditioning. Reports say that about two months after transplant, the alpha-beta T cells came out of several hundred graft clones that had expanded.

Preparing the TCRbeta library involved the use of unique molecular identifiers. MiXCR, run by TCRdb on the PCR reads, gives a single entry per CDR3 protein. Of 130,000 to 150,000 distinct CDR3 sequences in the sample, 8.8% were seen once. The material sequenced was PBMCs, mostly from graft donor cells, taken 180 days after TCRalphabeta/CD19-depleted stem cell transplant. The clonotype was recovered from a female patient aged 2 to 10 who had a stem cell transplant for congenital amegakaryocytic thrombocytopenia, so the T cells may come from the graft donor. The chain links TRBV29-1 to TRBJ2-7, with 7 bases matching TRBD1. The CDR3 sequence is CSVSDRSYEQYF. The CDR3 DNA follows: TGCAGCGTTTCGGACAGGTCCTACGAGCAGTACTTC.